What follows are 2 T cell receptor beta chains derived from one specimen sequenced in a study of CXCR3-negative and CXCR3-positive naive CD8 T cells. Study-level points and caveats: CXCR3-negative naive cells had less hydrophobic TRB CDR3s than did CXCR3-positive naive cells.

The TRB cDNA libraries were prepared by 5' RACE with UMI labels. TCRdb reprocessed the 5' RACE reads and stores each CDR3 protein as one record, lacking DNA. The sample totals around 84,000 distinct CDR3 sequences. These receptors have no known antigen. Sequencing was carried out using naive CXCR3+ CD8+ T cells from blood. Sample subset: CD45RO-CCR7+CD27+CD95- naive CD8+ T cells expressing CXCR3 (TNR3+). Receptor source: a human donor in good health. Some clones in this sample may be carry-over from other donors' samples.

The rearrangement joins TRBV27 to TRBJ2-5; TCRdb reports TRBD1, a call that lacks DNA to check it against. In germline, CDR1 is MNHEY, CDR2 SMNVEV (reference sequence). This CDR3 region has 14 residues. CDR3 sequence: CARRSGQTQETQYF.

CDR3 loop: CASSKEGSGANVLTF. V usage is TRBV6-2 or TRBV6-3 and J usage is TRBJ2-6. The CDR3 is 15 amino acids. CDR1 and CDR2 from the germline V gene are MNHEY and SVGEGT.